This passage covers 24 T cell receptor beta chains from one sample sequenced in a study of cytomegalovirus exposure and HLA in healthy donors. Primers included in the PCR were 60 Vbeta and 13 Jbeta primers. This table comes from immunoSEQ multiplex PCR, and its TCRdb copy is limited to in-frame clones, with some not included. The table includes over 150,000 clones, roughly 82% detected once. The sample consisted of PBMCs. The source of these receptors is a man aged 45-65 years in good health and CMV-seropositive.

The chain combines TRBV13 with TRBJ2-4; a weak D match, TRBD1 (6 bases). In germline, CDR1 is PRHDT, CDR2 FYEKMQ (reference sequence). V lost 7 bases and J lost 0, with 22 bases in between. This CDR3 contains 18 residues. CDR3 in DNA: TGTGCCAGCACCAACAGGGCCCTGGACGTTCTAGCCAAAAACATTCAGTACTTC. This codes for CASTNRALDVLAKNIQYF. Full variable domain (missing parts from reference TRBV13 and TRBJ2-4): AAGVIQSPRHLIKEKRETATLKCYPIPRHDTVYWYQQGPGQDPQFLISFYEKMQSDKGSIPDRFSAQQFSDYHSELNMSSLELGDSALYFCASTNRALDVLAKNIQYFGAGTRLSVL.

Concerning this clone: The sample has other DNA sequences that encode this CDR3 too. The V and J genes are TRBV4-1 and TRBJ2-2, with 9 nucleotides matching TRBD2. CDR1 and CDR2 (germline): MGHRA, YSYEKL. V was pared by 4 bases and J by 7 bases, with 4 bases of the junction left unmatched. CDR3 size: 14 residues. CDR3 nucleotides: TGCGCCAGCAGCCCGGGACTAGCAGGCGGGGAGCTGTTTTTT. Translating it yields CASSPGLAGGELFF.

The V gene is TRBV2, the J gene TRBJ2-5, with D perhaps TRBD2 (6 bases). This CDR3 is 14 amino acids long. V was cut by 6 bases and J by 4 bases, with 15 bases left in between. Looked up from germline, CDR1 is SNHLY and CDR2 is FYNNEI. For the CDR3, the DNA is TGTGCCAGCAGAGTACCGGGACTCACAGAGACCCAGTACTTC. Translated, it gives CASRVPGLTETQYF.

The J gene is TRBJ2-3, the V gene TRBV9, with a tentative D call TRBD2 (6 bases). This CDR3 contains 13 residues. The germline CDR1 and CDR2 sequences are SGDLS and YYNGEE. Trimming removed 7 bases at V and 6 bases at J, with 15 bases between. CDR3 amino acids: CASGKEGPDTQYF. CDR3 DNA: TGTGCCAGCGGAAAGGAGGGTCCGGATACGCAGTATTTT.

This clone was counted once. The chain carries TRBV4-3 and TRBJ2-5; 8 bases match TRBD1. The V gene's germline CDR1 is LGHNA and CDR2 YSLEER. The CDR3 runs to 14 residues. V lost 4 bases and J lost 4; bases outside the gene matches: 5. The CDR3 is CASSPGQGVETQYF. The CDR3 DNA reads as TGCGCCAGCAGCCCCGGACAGGGTGTAGAGACCCAGTACTTC.

The count of this clone is one. The chain joins TRBV7-2 to TRBJ2-3, with 8 nucleotides matching TRBD2. V was pared by 2 bases and J by 8 bases, with 3 bases of the junction left unmatched. Germline V gene lookup returns CDR1 SGHTA and CDR2 FQGNSA. The CDR3 runs to 13 residues. The CDR3 nucleotides read TGTGCCAGCAGCTTATTTGCGGGAGGTACGCAGTATTTT. Translated: CASSLFAGGTQYF. Full variable domain (rest looked up from reference TRBV7-2 and TRBJ2-3): GAGVSQSPSNKVTEKGKDVELRCDPISGHTALYWYRQSLGQGLEFLIYFQGNSAPDKSGLPSDRFSAERTGGSVSTLTIQRTQQEDSAVYLCASSLFAGGTQYFGPGTRLTVL.

The CDR3: CASRGTGDVSYNEQFF. As DNA, the CDR3 is TGTGCCAGCAGAGGGACAGGGGATGTCTCCTACAATGAGCAGTTCTTC. The chain joins TRBV2 to TRBJ2-1, with 10 bases lining up with TRBD1. The germline CDR1 and CDR2 sequences are SNHLY and FYNNEI. The CDR3 is made up of 16 amino acids. Trimming cost V 6 bases and J 0 bases; bases outside gene matches: 5.

This chain connects TRBV30 to TRBJ1-5, with D tentatively TRBD1 (6 bases). CDR3 length equals 14 residues. V dropped 5 bases and J dropped 4 bases, with 15 bases sitting between them. CDR1 GTSNPN and CDR2 SVGIG come from the germline V gene (reference sequence). CDR3 bases: TGTGCCTGGGGCGGGGGGGCACCTAATCAGCCCCAGCATTTT. It codes for CAWGGGAPNQPQHF.

This rearrangement joins TRBV5-1 to TRBJ1-1, with D tentatively TRBD1 (5 bases). CDR1 is SGHRS and CDR2 is YFSETQ in the germline V gene. The length of the CDR3 is 13 residues. V shed 3 bases and J shed 9 bases, with 15 bases lying between them. The CDR3 loop is CASSWTSGEQAFF. CDR3 nucleotides: TGCGCCAGCAGCTGGACAAGTGGCGAACAAGCTTTCTTT.

The chain is built from TRBV5-6 and TRBJ1-4; TRBD1 is a possible D gene (5 bases). V lost 0 bases and J lost 1, with 7 bases in between. This CDR3 spans 15 amino acids. CDR1 and CDR2 from the germline V gene are SGHDT and YYEEEE. CDR3 sequence reads: CASSLAGGTNEKLFF. CDR3 DNA: TGTGCCAGCAGCTTGGCCGGGGGAACTAATGAAAAACTGTTTTTT.

The CDR3 protein is CSSRQGADTEAFF. The CDR3 DNA reads as TGCAGCTCTCGTCAGGGGGCTGACACTGAAGCTTTCTTT. This chain links TRBV29-1 with TRBJ1-1, with 8 nucleotides matching TRBD1. Losses at the gene ends were 8 bases for V and 3 bases for J; bases not matched to a gene: 8. The CDR3 contains 13 residues. Germline CDR1 SQVTM, CDR2 ANQGSEA.

This rearrangement joins TRBV19 to TRBJ1-2; a weak D match, TRBD1 (6 bases). The CDR3 runs to 14 residues. V gave up 1 base and J gave up 4 bases, with 10 bases separating them. Germline V gives CDR1 LNHDA, CDR2 SQIVND (reference sequence). The CDR3 sequence is CASSIAGTPYGYTF. CDR3 bases: TGTGCCAGTAGTATAGCTGGGACACCCTATGGCTACACCTTC.

The V gene is TRBV4-2, the J gene TRBJ1-1; D is possibly TRBD1 (5 bases). The CDR3 length is 14 residues. V lost 0 bases and J 10 bases, leaving 15 bases between the germline ends. Germline V gene lookup returns CDR1 LGHNA and CDR2 YNFKEQ. CDR3 sequence reads: CASSQDSRALRAFF. The CDR3 DNA reads TGTGCCAGCAGCCAAGATTCCAGGGCCTTACGAGCTTTCTTT.

This sequence joins TRBV9 and TRBJ2-5; D possibly corresponds to TRBD2 (6 bases). There are 16 residues in the CDR3. Germline V gene data show CDR1 as SGDLS and CDR2 as YYNGEE. V gave up 4 bases and J gave up 5 bases, with 21 bases separating them. CDR3 DNA sequence: TGTGCCAGCAGCCCCCGGGGTAGCGGACTCTCGGAGACCCAGTACTTC. It yields the protein CASSPRGSGLSETQYF.

This sequence joins TRBV5-6 and TRBJ1-2, with 7 positions matching TRBD1. V was clipped by 1 base and J by 4 bases; unmatched bases: 4. Germline CDR1 and CDR2: SGHDT and YYEEEE. This CDR3 has 14 amino acids. The CDR3 region has the DNA TGTGCCAGCAGCTTGATACGGGACAGCTATGGCTACACCTTC. Its protein product is CASSLIRDSYGYTF.

In the case of this clone: The junction shows a germline mismatch at one end, possibly a read error. V usage is TRBV7-7 and J usage is TRBJ2-5; TRBD1 agrees at 7 bases. The germline gives CDR1 SSHAT, CDR2 FNYEAQ (reference sequence). The CDR3 extends over 15 amino acids. This chain's CDR3 is CASSSNPGGDETQYF. The CDR3 DNA reads TGTGCTAGCAGCTCAAATCCAGGGGGTGACGAGACCCAGTACTTC.

V is TRBV9 and J is TRBJ1-2, with a possible D match to TRBD1 (5 bases). Germline loops: CDR1 SGDLS, CDR2 YYNGEE. This CDR3 comprises 14 residues. With 4 bases removed from V and 3 bases from J, the gap between germline ends came to 13 bases. This CDR3 is CASSPTVNYYGYTF. The CDR3 nucleotides read TGTGCCAGCAGCCCGACAGTAAATTACTATGGCTACACCTTC.

The chain uses TRBV5-1 and TRBJ1-2; tentative D call: TRBD1 (5 bases). Trimming pared 1 base from V and 3 bases from J, leaving 22 bases between. Germline V gives CDR1 SGHRS, CDR2 YFSETQ. The CDR3 length is 18 residues. The CDR3 here is CASSLSAGKVRWDYGYTF. CDR3 nucleotides: TGCGCCAGCAGCTTGTCAGCAGGGAAAGTGCGGTGGGACTATGGCTACACCTTC.

V usage is TRBV5-4 and J usage is TRBJ2-3; TRBD1 is a possible D gene (6 bases). Trimming took 10 bases from V and 0 from J, leaving 12 bases between them. Germline V CDR1 and CDR2: SGHNT, YYREEE (reference sequence). The CDR3 contains 13 residues. The CDR3 spells CAGGTSSTDTQYF. CDR3 DNA sequence: TGTGCCGGTGGGACATCTAGCACAGATACGCAGTATTTT.

The chain combines TRBV7-9 with TRBJ2-1, with D unclear. Per germline, CDR1 SEHNR and CDR2 FQNEAQ (reference sequence). The CDR3 runs 12 residues. The V and J ends lost 7 bases and 1 base respectively, with 5 bases between them. The CDR3 DNA reads TGTGCCAGCACCCTTTCCTACAATGAGCAGTTCTTC. Encoded protein: CASTLSYNEQFF. Combining the CDR3 with reference TRBV7-9 and TRBJ2-1 gives the whole variable domain DTGVSQNPRHKITKRGQNVTFRCDPISEHNRLYWYRQTLGQGPEFLTYFQNEAQLEKSRLLSDRFSAERPKGSFSTLEIQRTEQGDSAMYLCASTLSYNEQFFGPGTRLTVL.

The rearrangement uses TRBV4-3 and TRBJ1-2, with 11 bases identical to TRBD1. V was clipped by 0 bases and J by 4 bases; unmatched bases: 1. The CDR3 extends over 15 amino acids. Germline CDR1 and CDR2: LGHNA and YSLEER. CDR3 sequence (DNA): TGCGCCAGCAGCCAAGATGGACAGGGGGCCTATGGCTACACCTTC. Encoded protein: CASSQDGQGAYGYTF.

The chain uses TRBV19 and TRBJ2-5; 10 positions match TRBD2. Judging by the DNA end, TRBJ2-7 fits better; the J call may be wrong. The CDR3 is made up of 15 amino acids. CDR1 is LNHDA, CDR2 SQIVND, per germline (reference sequence). CDR3 region: CASSIRAGGSYEQYF. The DNA of the CDR3 is TGTGCCAGTAGTATCAGAGCGGGAGGGAGCTACGAGCAGTACTTC.

The chain carries TRBV27 and TRBJ1-2; D remains ambiguous. With 6 bases removed from V and 4 bases from J, the gap between germline ends came to 15 bases. Germline V CDR1 and CDR2: MNHEY, SMNVEV (reference sequence). This CDR3 spans 14 amino acids. CDR3 DNA: TGTGCCAGCAGGTCTGTTGGGGAGACCTATGGCTACACCTTC. Protein product: CASRSVGETYGYTF.

This rearrangement joins TRBV19 to TRBJ2-1; the match to TRBD2 covers 7 bases. Germline assignment: CDR1 LNHDA and CDR2 SQIVND (reference sequence). The CDR3 covers 14 residues. J gave up 7 bases and V 2 bases, and 5 bases lay outside the gene matches. CDR3 in DNA: TGTGCCAGTAGTATAAAAGCGGGGTCGAATGAGCAGTTCTTC. It translates to CASSIKAGSNEQFF.